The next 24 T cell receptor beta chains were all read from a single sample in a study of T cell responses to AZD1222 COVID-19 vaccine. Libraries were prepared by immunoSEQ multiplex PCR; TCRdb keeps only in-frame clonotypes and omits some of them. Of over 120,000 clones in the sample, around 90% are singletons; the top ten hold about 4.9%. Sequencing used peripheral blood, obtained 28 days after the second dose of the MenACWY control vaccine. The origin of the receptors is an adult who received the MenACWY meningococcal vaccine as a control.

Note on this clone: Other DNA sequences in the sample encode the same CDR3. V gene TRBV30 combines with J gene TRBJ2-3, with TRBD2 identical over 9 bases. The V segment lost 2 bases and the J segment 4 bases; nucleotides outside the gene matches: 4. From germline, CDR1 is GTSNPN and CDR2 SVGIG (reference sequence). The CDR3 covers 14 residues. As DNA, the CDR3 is TGTGCCTGGAGTCCGGGACTAGCTGCAGATACGCAGTATTTT. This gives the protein CAWSPGLAADTQYF. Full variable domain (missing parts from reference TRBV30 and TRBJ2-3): SQTIHQWPATLVQPVGSPLSLECTVEGTSNPNLYWYRQAAGRGLQLLFYSVGIGQISSEVPQNLSASRPQDRQFILSSKKLLLSDSGFYLCAWSPGLAADTQYFGPGTRLTVL.

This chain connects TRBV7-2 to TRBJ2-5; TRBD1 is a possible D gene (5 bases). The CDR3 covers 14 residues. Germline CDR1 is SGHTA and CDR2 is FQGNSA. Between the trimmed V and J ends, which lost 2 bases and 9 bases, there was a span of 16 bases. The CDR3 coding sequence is TGTGCCAGCAGCTTATGGGGCGGACCTCGGGCCCAGTACTTC. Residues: CASSLWGGPRAQYF.

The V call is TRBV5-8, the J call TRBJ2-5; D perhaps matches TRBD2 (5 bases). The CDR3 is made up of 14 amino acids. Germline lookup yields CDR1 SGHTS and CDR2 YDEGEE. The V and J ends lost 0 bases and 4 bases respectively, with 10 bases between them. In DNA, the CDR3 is TGTGCCAGCAGCTTGGAGGCTAGCTCAGAGACCCAGTACTTC. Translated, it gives CASSLEASSETQYF.

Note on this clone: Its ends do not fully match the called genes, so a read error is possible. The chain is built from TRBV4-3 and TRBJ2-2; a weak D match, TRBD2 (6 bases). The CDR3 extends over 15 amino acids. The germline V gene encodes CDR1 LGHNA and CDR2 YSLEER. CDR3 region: CASSRDSRNTGALFF. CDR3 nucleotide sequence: TGCGCCAGCAGCCGGGACTCGAGAAACACCGGGGCGCTGTTTTTT.

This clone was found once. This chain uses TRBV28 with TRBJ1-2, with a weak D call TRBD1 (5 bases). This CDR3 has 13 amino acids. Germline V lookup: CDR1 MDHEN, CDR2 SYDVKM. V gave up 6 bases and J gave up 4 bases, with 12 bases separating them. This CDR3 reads CASRPDSLYGYTF. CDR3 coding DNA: TGTGCCAGCAGACCTGACAGCCTCTATGGCTACACCTTC.

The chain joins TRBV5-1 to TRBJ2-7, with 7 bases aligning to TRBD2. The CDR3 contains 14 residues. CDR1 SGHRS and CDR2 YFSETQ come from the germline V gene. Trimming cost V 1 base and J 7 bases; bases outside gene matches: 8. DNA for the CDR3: TGCGCCAGCAGCTTGTGGGCGGGAGCTCAAGAGCAGTACTTC. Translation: CASSLWAGAQEQYF.

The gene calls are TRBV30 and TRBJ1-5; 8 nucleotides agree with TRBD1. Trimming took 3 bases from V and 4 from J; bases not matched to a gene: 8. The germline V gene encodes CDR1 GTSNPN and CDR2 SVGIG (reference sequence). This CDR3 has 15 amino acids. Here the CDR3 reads CAWRPFGTGNQPQHF. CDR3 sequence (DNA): TGTGCCTGGAGGCCTTTTGGGACAGGTAATCAGCCCCAGCATTTT.

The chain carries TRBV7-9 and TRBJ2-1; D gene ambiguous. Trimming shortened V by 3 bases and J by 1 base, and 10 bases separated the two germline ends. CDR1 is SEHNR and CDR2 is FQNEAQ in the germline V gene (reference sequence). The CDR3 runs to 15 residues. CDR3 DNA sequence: TGTGCCAGCAGCTTGTCGGAGTCTTCCTACAATGAGCAGTTCTTC. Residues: CASSLSESSYNEQFF.

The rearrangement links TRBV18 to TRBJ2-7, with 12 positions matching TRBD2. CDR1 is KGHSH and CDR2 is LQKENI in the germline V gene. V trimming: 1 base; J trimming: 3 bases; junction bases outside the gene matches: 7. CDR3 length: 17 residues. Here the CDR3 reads CASSPRMGTSGLYEQYF. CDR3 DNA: TGTGCCAGCTCACCACGGATGGGGACTAGCGGGCTCTACGAGCAGTACTTC.

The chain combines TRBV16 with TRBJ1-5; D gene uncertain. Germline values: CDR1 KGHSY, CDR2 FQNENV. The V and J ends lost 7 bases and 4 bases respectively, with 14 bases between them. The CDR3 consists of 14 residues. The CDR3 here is CASTPTSENQPQHF. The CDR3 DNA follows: TGTGCCAGCACCCCTACATCAGAAAATCAGCCCCAGCATTTT.

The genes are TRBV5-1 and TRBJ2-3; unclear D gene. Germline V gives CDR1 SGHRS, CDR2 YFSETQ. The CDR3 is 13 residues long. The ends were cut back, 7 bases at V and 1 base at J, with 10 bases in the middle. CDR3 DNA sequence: TGCGCCAGCTGTAGCCAGGGCACAGATACGCAGTATTTT. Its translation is CASCSQGTDTQYF.

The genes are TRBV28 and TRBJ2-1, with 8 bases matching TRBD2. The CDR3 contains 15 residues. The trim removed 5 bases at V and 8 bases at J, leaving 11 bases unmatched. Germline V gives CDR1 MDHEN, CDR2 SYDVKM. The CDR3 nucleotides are TGTGCCAGCAGTGGCAGCGGGAGTAGGAGCTATGAGCAGTTCTTC. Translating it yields CASSGSGSRSYEQFF.

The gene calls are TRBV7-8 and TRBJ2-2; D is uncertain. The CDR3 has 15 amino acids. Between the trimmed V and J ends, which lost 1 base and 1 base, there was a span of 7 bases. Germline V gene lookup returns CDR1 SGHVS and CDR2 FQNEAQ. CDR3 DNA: TGTGCCAGCAGCTTAGAAGTTATGAACACCGGGGAGCTGTTTTTT. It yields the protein CASSLEVMNTGELFF.

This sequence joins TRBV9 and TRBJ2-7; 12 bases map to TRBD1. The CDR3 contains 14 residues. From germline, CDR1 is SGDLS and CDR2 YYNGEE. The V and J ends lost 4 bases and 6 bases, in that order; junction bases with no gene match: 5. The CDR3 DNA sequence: TGTGCCAGCAGCACCCCGGGACAGGGGGCCGAGCAGTACTTC. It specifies CASSTPGQGAEQYF.

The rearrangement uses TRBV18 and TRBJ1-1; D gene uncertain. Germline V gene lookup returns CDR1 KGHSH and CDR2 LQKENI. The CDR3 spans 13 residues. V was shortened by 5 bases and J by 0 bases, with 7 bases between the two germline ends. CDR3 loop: CASSETVNTEAFF. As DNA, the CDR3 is TGTGCCAGCTCAGAAACAGTGAACACTGAAGCTTTCTTT.

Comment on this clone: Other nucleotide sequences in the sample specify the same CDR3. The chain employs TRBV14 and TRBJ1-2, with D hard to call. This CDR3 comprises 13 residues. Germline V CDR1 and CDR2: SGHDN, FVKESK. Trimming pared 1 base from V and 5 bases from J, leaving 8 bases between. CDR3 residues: CASSQGDGYGYTF. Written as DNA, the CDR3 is TGTGCCAGCAGCCAAGGAGACGGGTATGGCTACACCTTC.

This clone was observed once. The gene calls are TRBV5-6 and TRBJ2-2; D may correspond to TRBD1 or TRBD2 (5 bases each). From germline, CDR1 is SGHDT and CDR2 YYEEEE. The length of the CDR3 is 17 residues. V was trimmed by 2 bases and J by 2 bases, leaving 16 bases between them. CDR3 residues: CASSLPGPLDNTGELFF. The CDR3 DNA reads TGTGCCAGCAGCTTACCGGGGCCATTAGACAACACCGGGGAGCTGTTTTTT.

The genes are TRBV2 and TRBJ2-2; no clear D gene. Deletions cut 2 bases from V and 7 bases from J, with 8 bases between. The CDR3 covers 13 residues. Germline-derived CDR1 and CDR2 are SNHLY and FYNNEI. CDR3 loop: CASSENKNGELFF. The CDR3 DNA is TGTGCCAGCAGTGAAAACAAAAACGGGGAGCTGTTTTTT. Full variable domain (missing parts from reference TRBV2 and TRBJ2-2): EPEVTQTPSHQVTQMGQEVILRCVPISNHLYFYWYRQILGQKVEFLVSFYNNEISEKSEIFDDQFSVERPDGSNFTLKIRSTKLEDSAMYFCASSENKNGELFFGEGSRLTVL.

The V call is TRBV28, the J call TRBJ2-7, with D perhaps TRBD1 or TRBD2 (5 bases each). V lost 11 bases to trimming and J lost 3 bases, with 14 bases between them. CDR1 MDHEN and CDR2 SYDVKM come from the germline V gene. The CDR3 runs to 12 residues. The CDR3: CASGPGYYEQYF. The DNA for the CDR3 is TGTGCCTCGGGGCCGGGATACTACGAGCAGTACTTC.

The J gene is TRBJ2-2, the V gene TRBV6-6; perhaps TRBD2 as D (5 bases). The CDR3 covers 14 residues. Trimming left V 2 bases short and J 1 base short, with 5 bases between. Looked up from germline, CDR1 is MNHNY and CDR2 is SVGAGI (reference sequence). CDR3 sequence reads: CASSYGGNTGELFF. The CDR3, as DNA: TGTGCCAGCAGTTACGGAGGGAACACCGGGGAGCTGTTTTTT.

The CDR3: CASSLFGPGGLNYGYTF. The CDR3 DNA reads as TGTGCCAGCAGTTTATTTGGGCCAGGCGGACTAAACTATGGCTACACCTTC. J is TRBJ1-2 and V is TRBV27; D unclear. Germline V gene lookup returns CDR1 MNHEY and CDR2 SMNVEV (reference sequence). V was clipped by 1 base and J by 2 bases, with 17 bases between them. CDR3 length: 17 residues.

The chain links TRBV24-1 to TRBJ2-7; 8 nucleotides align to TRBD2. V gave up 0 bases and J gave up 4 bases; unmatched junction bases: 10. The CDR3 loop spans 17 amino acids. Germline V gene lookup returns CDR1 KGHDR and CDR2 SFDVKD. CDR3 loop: CATSDLKAGESRYEQYF. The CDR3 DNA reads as TGTGCCACCAGTGATTTGAAAGCGGGGGAGTCGAGGTACGAGCAGTACTTC.

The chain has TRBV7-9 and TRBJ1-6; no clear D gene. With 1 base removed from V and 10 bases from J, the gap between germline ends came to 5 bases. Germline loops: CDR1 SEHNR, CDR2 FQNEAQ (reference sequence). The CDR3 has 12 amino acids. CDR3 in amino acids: CASSLDYSPLHF. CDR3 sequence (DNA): TGTGCCAGCAGCTTAGATTACTCACCCCTCCACTTT.

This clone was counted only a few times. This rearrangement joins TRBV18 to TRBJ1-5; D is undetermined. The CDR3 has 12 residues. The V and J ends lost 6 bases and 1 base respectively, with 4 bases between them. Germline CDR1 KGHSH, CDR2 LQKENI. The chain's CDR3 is CASSESNQPQHF. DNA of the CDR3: TGTGCCAGCTCCGAAAGCAATCAGCCCCAGCATTTT.